These T cell receptor beta chains were read from a single sample in a study of T cell responses to AZD1222 COVID-19 vaccine. Sequenced by immunoSEQ multiplex PCR; TCRdb stores in-frame clones only, minus some. Here the sample spans 130,000 or so clones, 80% to 90% being singletons. Material: peripheral blood, obtained 28 days after the second AZD1222 dose. Source of these receptors: an adult who received the AZD1222 COVID-19 vaccine. Both conserved end residues are part of each CDR3. The D gene is left open where the match is weak. Clone size appears in some rows only: once, few, many, or a class for an expanded clone.

d_gene	v_gene	j_gene	abundance	CDR3nt	CDR3aa
NA	TRBV19	TRBJ1-5	NA	TGTGCCAGCGGGGCCAGGGCTAGCAATCAGCCCCAGCATTTT	CASGARASNQPQHF
TRBD1	TRBV7-9	TRBJ1-5	NA	TGTGCCAGCAGCCGGACAGGAGATAGCAATCAGCCCCAGCATTTT	CASSRTGDSNQPQHF
TRBD1	TRBV6-5	TRBJ2-1	NA	TGTGCCAGCAGTAGGGACAGGGTATCAAATGAGCAGTTCTTC	CASSRDRVSNEQFF
TRBD1	TRBV18	TRBJ1-1	NA	TGTGCCAGCTCACCACCGGGACAGTCGAACACTGAAGCTTTCTTT	CASSPPGQSNTEAFF
TRBD1	TRBV3-1/TRBV3-2	TRBJ1-2	NA	TGTGCCAGCAGCCACCAAGACAGGGCCAGCTACACCTTC	CASSHQDRASYTF
NA	TRBV5-1	TRBJ1-1	once	TGCGCCAGCAGCCCCGAAGCAGGATACACTGAAGCTTTCTTT	CASSPEAGYTEAFF
NA	TRBV7-2	TRBJ1-3	NA	TGTGCCAGCAGCTTCAATCTTGGAAACACCATATATTTT	CASSFNLGNTIYF
NA	TRBV20-1	TRBJ1-6	NA	TGCAGTGCTAGTCTTGTAGGAGATTCACCCCTCCACTTT	CSASLVGDSPLHF
NA	TRBV6-6	TRBJ1-6	once	TGTGCCAGCGGGGGTGATAGTTCACCCCTCCACTTT	CASGGDSSPLHF
NA	TRBV4-3	TRBJ1-4	NA	TGCGCCAGCAGCCCGGGCGAAAAACTGTTTTTT	CASSPGEKLFF
NA	TRBV24-1	TRBJ1-1	few	TGTGCCACCAACTTGCGGGGGCGAGGGTACACTGAAGCTTTCTTT	CATNLRGRGYTEAFF
TRBD1	TRBV6-5	TRBJ1-2	NA	TGTGCCAGCTGGAGTCAGGGGGTAGCTAACTATGGCTACACCTTC	CASWSQGVANYGYTF
NA	TRBV7-2	TRBJ1-1	NA	TGTGCCAGCAGGGAAGGGTCTGAAGCTTTCTTT	CASREGSEAFF
NA	TRBV13	TRBJ1-6	NA	TGTGCCAGCAGCGAATATACCGGGACGGCGGATTCACCCCTCCACTTT	CASSEYTGTADSPLHF
NA	TRBV19	TRBJ2-5	NA	TGTGCCAGTAGTATGGGGTGGCAAGAGACCCAGTACTTC	CASSMGWQETQYF
TRBD2	TRBV7-2	TRBJ2-1	NA	TGTGCCAGCAGCTTAGGGACTAGTATTGGTGAGCAGTTCTTC	CASSLGTSIGEQFF
NA	TRBV30	TRBJ1-2	NA	TGTGCCTGGGGGGCCGGCCCCTATGGCTACACCTTC	CAWGAGPYGYTF
TRBD2	TRBV7-2	TRBJ2-1	NA	TGTGCCAGCAGACCAACCGGGACTAGGTTCAATGAGCGGTTCTTC	CASRPTGTRFNERFF
TRBD2	TRBV5-1	TRBJ2-7	NA	TGCGCCAGCAGCTTGGGGGCGGGAGGATTCGAGCAGTACTTC	CASSLGAGGFEQYF
NA	TRBV2	TRBJ1-5	NA	TGTGCCAGCACGGAGGACGGTCAGCCCCAGCATTTT	CASTEDGQPQHF
NA	TRBV19	TRBJ2-3	NA	TGTGCCAGTAGTATGTGGGGTTCTTCTGATACGCAGTATTTT	CASSMWGSSDTQYF
NA	TRBV5-4	TRBJ1-1	NA	TGTGCCAGCAGCCCAACTTTGAACACTGAAGCTTTCTTT	CASSPTLNTEAFF
TRBD2	TRBV7-9	TRBJ2-5	NA	TGTGCCAGCAGCTGGGGGTCTAGCGGGGGTTTCCAAGAGACCCAGTACTTC	CASSWGSSGGFQETQYF
TRBD2	TRBV5-1	TRBJ2-7	NA	TGCGCCAGCAGCTTGAGCCCACCGACTAGCGGGATGGGGGAGTACTTC	CASSLSPPTSGMGEYF
NA	TRBV5-5	TRBJ2-7	NA	TGTGCCAGCAGCTTGGCCGGTCTCTCGGGCAATCCCGAGCAGTACTTC	CASSLAGLSGNPEQYF
NA	TRBV5-5	TRBJ2-6	NA	TGTGCCAGCAGCTTGTACAGGGTTGGGGCCAACGTCCTGACTTTC	CASSLYRVGANVLTF
TRBD2	TRBV5-1	TRBJ2-1	NA	TGCGCCAGCAGCGTCGACGCGGGAGCCTCTCTGGGTGAGCAGTTCTTC	CASSVDAGASLGEQFF
NA	TRBV10-2	TRBJ2-1	NA	TGCGCCAGCAGTGAGTCAAGGGGGACTTCTTTGACCACTAGGAATGAGCAGTTCTTC	CASSESRGTSLTTRNEQFF
NA	TRBV12-3/TRBV12-4	TRBJ2-1	NA	TGTGCCAGCAGCAGTTTCGGTGAGCAGTTCTTC	CASSSFGEQFF
NA	TRBV7-6	TRBJ2-1	NA	TGTGCCAGCAGCCCACCCCCCGGCTTTGAGTACAATGAGCAGTTCTTC	CASSPPPGFEYNEQFF
NA	TRBV7-2	TRBJ1-5	once	TGTGCCAGCAGCTTTTTCAGCGGGGATAGCAATCAGCCCCAGCATTTT	CASSFFSGDSNQPQHF
NA	TRBV5-8	TRBJ2-7	NA	TGTGCCAGCAGCTCTGGCTACGAGCAGTACTTC	CASSSGYEQYF
NA	TRBV28	TRBJ2-1	NA	TGTGCCAGCAGGCGCCTGGACACCAACAATGAGCAGTTCTTC	CASRRLDTNNEQFF
NA	TRBV12-5	TRBJ1-1	NA	TGTGCTAGTGGTTTGTGGGGGGGGAACACTGAAGCTTTCTTT	CASGLWGGNTEAFF
NA	TRBV28	TRBJ2-1	NA	TGTGCCAGCGGCGAAACCTACAATGAGCAGTTCTTC	CASGETYNEQFF
NA	TRBV6-6	TRBJ2-1	NA	TGTGCCAGCAGTTTTAATAACAATGAGCAGTTCTTC	CASSFNNNEQFF
TRBD2	TRBV6-5	TRBJ2-7	NA	TGTGCCAGCAGTCTGACTAGCGTCTCCTACGAGCAGTACTTC	CASSLTSVSYEQYF
NA	TRBV7-2	TRBJ1-2	once	TGTGCCAGCAGCGCAGTCGGTGGTGTGGGCTACACCTTC	CASSAVGGVGYTF
NA	TRBV2	TRBJ1-3	NA	TGTGCCAGCACGTACGCGGCTGGTTTCGAGGGAAACACCATATATTTT	CASTYAAGFEGNTIYF
TRBD1	TRBV14	TRBJ1-1	NA	TGTGCCAGCAGCCAAGCATGGACAGGAAAAGCTTTCTTT	CASSQAWTGKAFF
TRBD1	TRBV27	TRBJ1-6	NA	TGTGCCAGCACCGAGGACCCAGGGGGGTATAATTCACCCCTCCACTTT	CASTEDPGGYNSPLHF
NA	TRBV24-1	TRBJ2-1	NA	TGTGCCACCAGTGATCCCGTGGTGGGTTCGGGTGAGCAGTTCTTC	CATSDPVVGSGEQFF
NA	TRBV11-2	TRBJ1-5	NA	TGTGCCAGCAGCTTAGATGGGCCCCAGCATTTT	CASSLDGPQHF
NA	TRBV30	TRBJ1-6	NA	TGTGCCTTGGAGGACAGTTTAAGCTCCTATAATTCACCCCTCCACTTT	CALEDSLSSYNSPLHF
TRBD2	TRBV19	TRBJ2-6	NA	TGTGCCAGTAGTATCCAGGGACTAGTTGTCTCTGGGGCCAACGTCCTGACTTTC	CASSIQGLVVSGANVLTF
NA	TRBV9	TRBJ1-5	NA	TGTGCCAGCAGCCCCTATCCTGGGGAGCCCCAGCATTTT	CASSPYPGEPQHF
TRBD2	TRBV2	TRBJ2-7	NA	TGTGCCAGCTCGAACGGGAGGGCCGGGTACGAGCAGTACTTC	CASSNGRAGYEQYF
TRBD1	TRBV5-1	TRBJ2-3	NA	TGCGCCAGCAGCCGTCGGGACAGGGATGCAGATACGCAGTATTTT	CASSRRDRDADTQYF
TRBD1	TRBV7-3	TRBJ2-7	NA	TGTGCCAGCAGCCCTCCCCACGGACAGGGTAATGTTGACTACGAGCAGTACTTC	CASSPPHGQGNVDYEQYF
TRBD1	TRBV18	TRBJ1-5	NA	TGTGCCAGCTCACCAGGGGGAACAGGGGGGTCGAAGCCCCAGCATTTT	CASSPGGTGGSKPQHF
NA	TRBV5-8	TRBJ1-5	NA	TGTGCCAGCAGCTTATGGGATAGCAATCAGCCCCAGCATTTT	CASSLWDSNQPQHF
TRBD2	TRBV23-1	TRBJ2-5	NA	TGCGCCAGCAGTCCCTGGACTAGCGGGAGATGTGGAGAGACCCAGTACTTC	CASSPWTSGRCGETQYF
NA	TRBV7-6	TRBJ1-3	NA	TGTGCCAGCAGCACCCAAGTGGGTCTCTCTGGAAACACCATATATTTT	CASSTQVGLSGNTIYF